One and the same sample provided the 19 T cell receptor beta chains below, sequenced in a study of control samples from healthy donors and cancer patients (dated by TCRdb to about 2020). Preparation of the library involved the immunoSEQ multiplex PCR assay. TCRdb mirrors the immuneACCESS table, restricted to in-frame sequences. Some clones are absent from its copies; in checked studies, under half trace to an unresolved V gene, and the reason for the others is unknown. This sample comprises roughly 220,000 clones, about 94% of them detected only once. The ten largest account for 1.5% of the sample. Specimen: blood. The receptor set was obtained from a man between 50 and 59 years old in good health.

The genes are TRBV7-9 and TRBJ2-2; D is possibly TRBD2 (6 bases). Deletions cut 0 bases from V and 1 base from J, with 6 bases between. The CDR3 consists of 15 residues. CDR1 is SEHNR, CDR2 FQNEAQ, per germline (reference sequence). CDR3 in DNA: TGTGCCAGCAGCTTAGCCGGGGGGAACACCGGGGAGCTGTTTTTT. Translated: CASSLAGGNTGELFF.

The CDR3 here is CASSQPGGDLNEKLFF. The CDR3 nucleotides read TGTGCCAGCAGCCAACCTGGGGGGGACCTTAATGAAAAACTGTTTTTT. The chain combines TRBV4-2 with TRBJ1-4; tentative D call: TRBD1 (5 bases). Per the germline V gene, CDR1 is LGHNA and CDR2 is YNFKEQ. The CDR3 covers 16 residues. V was clipped by 2 bases and J by 4 bases, with 14 bases between them.

CDR3 bases: TGTGCCAGCAGCTTAGTAGGGAAAGAGACCCAGTACTTC. Translation gives CASSLVGKETQYF. This sequence joins TRBV7-2 and TRBJ2-5; the D is unclear. Per the germline V gene, CDR1 is SGHTA and CDR2 is FQGNSA. Trimming took 1 base from V and 3 from J, leaving 6 bases between them. The CDR3 loop spans 13 amino acids.

The gene calls are TRBV7-9 and TRBJ2-1; TRBD1 matches at 9 bases. Germline values: CDR1 SEHNR, CDR2 FQNEAQ (reference sequence). Losses at the gene ends were 5 bases for V and 1 base for J; bases not matched to a gene: 6. This CDR3 spans 16 amino acids. The CDR3 nucleotides read TGTGCCAGCAGCCCTGGGACAGGGCTTTCCTACAATGAGCAGTTCTTC. Residues: CASSPGTGLSYNEQFF.

V is TRBV4-2 and J is TRBJ1-2; D is ambiguous. Germline V CDR1 and CDR2: LGHNA, YNFKEQ. This CDR3 contains 16 residues. V was cut by 0 bases and J by 4 bases, with 15 bases left in between. The CDR3 sequence is CASSQDDGRARYGYTF. Written as DNA, the CDR3 is TGTGCCAGCAGCCAAGATGACGGGAGGGCTCGCTATGGCTACACCTTC.

The chain has TRBV13 and TRBJ2-3, with 7 bases identical to TRBD2. There are 14 residues in the CDR3. With 5 bases clipped from V and 1 base from J, the junction kept 3 bases outside the gene matches. Per germline, CDR1 PRHDT and CDR2 FYEKMQ (reference sequence). CDR3 loop: CASSVGGGTDTQYF. The DNA of the CDR3 is TGTGCCAGCAGCGTGGGGGGGGGCACAGATACGCAGTATTTT.

The V and J genes are TRBV24-1 and TRBJ2-1, with a tentative D call TRBD1 (6 bases). V lost 1 base, J lost 6 bases, and 15 bases lay in between. Germline V gene data show CDR1 as KGHDR and CDR2 as SFDVKD. The CDR3 contains 16 residues. As DNA, the CDR3 is TGTGCCACCAGTGATTTCGTAAGGGGGTCAGTCAATGAGCAGTTCTTC. Translation: CATSDFVRGSVNEQFF.

This rearrangement joins TRBV19 to TRBJ2-2; D may be TRBD1 or TRBD2 (5 bases each). Per the germline V gene, CDR1 is LNHDA and CDR2 is SQIVND (reference sequence). V lost 0 bases and J lost 6, with 11 bases in between. The CDR3 totals 15 residues. As DNA, the CDR3 is TGTGCCAGTAGTATAGAAGGGACCCTCTCCGGGGAGCTGTTTTTT. Translation: CASSIEGTLSGELFF.

The V gene is TRBV29-1, the J gene TRBJ1-1, with 7 positions matching TRBD1. Germline CDR1 and CDR2: SQVTM and ANQGSEA. V lost 7 bases and J lost 7; bases outside the gene matches: 12. This CDR3 is 13 amino acids long. CDR3 sequence (DNA): TGCAGCGGTGTACTACAGGGGCCGATTGAAGCTTTCTTT. It is translated as CSGVLQGPIEAFF.

The chain uses TRBV6-5 and TRBJ2-1; the match to TRBD2 covers 7 bases. The trim removed 0 bases at V and 2 bases at J, leaving 1 base unmatched. The germline gives CDR1 MNHEY, CDR2 SVGAGI. The CDR3 is made up of 15 amino acids. The CDR3 loop is CASSYSGGAYNEQFF. The CDR3 nucleotides read TGTGCCAGCAGTTACTCGGGGGGGGCCTACAATGAGCAGTTCTTC.

The J gene is TRBJ1-2, the V gene TRBV28; D is unclear. With 2 bases removed from V and 6 bases from J, the gap between germline ends came to 16 bases. Germline V gene lookup returns CDR1 MDHEN and CDR2 SYDVKM. The CDR3 extends over 15 amino acids. The CDR3 bases are TGTGCCAGCAGTTTAACCCCCCGGAAGACCGATGGCTACACCTTC. It codes for CASSLTPRKTDGYTF.

The rearrangement links TRBV4-2 to TRBJ2-7, with D hard to call. V was pared by 0 bases and J by 6 bases, with 12 bases between. The CDR3 length is 14 residues. Per germline, CDR1 LGHNA and CDR2 YNFKEQ. The CDR3, as DNA: TGTGCCAGCAGCCAAGATGAAAACGGGCGCGAGCAGTACTTC. This sequence encodes CASSQDENGREQYF.

The chain combines TRBV6-5 with TRBJ1-6, with TRBD1 matching over 7 bases. J was trimmed by 5 bases and V by 6 bases; bases with no gene match: 4. The CDR3 length is 14 residues. From germline, CDR1 is MNHEY and CDR2 SVGAGI. Here the CDR3 DNA reads TGTGCCAGCAGGCGACAGGGAAATAATTCACCCCTCCACTTT. Translating it yields CASRRQGNNSPLHF.

The V and J genes are TRBV7-2 and TRBJ2-7; D call uncertain. The germline gives CDR1 SGHTA, CDR2 FQGNSA. Trimming left V 5 bases short and J 4 bases short, with 12 bases between. There are 13 residues in the CDR3. In DNA form, the CDR3 reads TGTGCCAGCAGCGCCGACCGATTTTACGAGCAGTACTTC. Translation: CASSADRFYEQYF.

This chain joins TRBV24-1 and TRBJ2-3; D is possibly TRBD2 (7 bases). The CDR3 has 15 amino acids. The V gene lost 5 bases and the J gene lost 4 bases, with 15 bases spanning the gap. Germline loops: CDR1 KGHDR, CDR2 SFDVKD. The CDR3 DNA sequence: TGTGCCACCAGTGTGGGGGGGGCGTTTTCAGATACGCAGTATTTT. Translated: CATSVGGAFSDTQYF.

The chain joins TRBV19 to TRBJ1-5; weak D call: TRBD1 (5 bases). V was clipped by 5 bases and J by 11 bases, with 16 bases between them. Germline CDR1 reads LNHDA; CDR2 reads SQIVND (reference sequence). The CDR3 extends over 13 amino acids. The CDR3 DNA is TGTGCCAGTAGTCCCTCAAGTGGAGGGGCCCAGCATTTT. The encoded protein is CASSPSSGGAQHF.

The chain combines TRBV6-6 with TRBJ1-3, with 7 nucleotides matching TRBD1. The germline V gene has CDR1 MNHNY and CDR2 SVGAGI (reference sequence). The CDR3 extends over 16 amino acids. The junction had 7 bases not matched to a gene; V was cut back by 4 bases and J by 1 base. This chain's CDR3 is CASSSLGQASGNTIYF. CDR3 DNA: TGTGCCAGCAGTTCCCTAGGACAGGCGTCTGGAAACACCATATATTTT.

The gene calls are TRBV19 and TRBJ1-1; TRBD1 matches 9 bases. Germline CDR1 LNHDA, CDR2 SQIVND (reference sequence). There are 20 residues in the CDR3. With V trimmed by 4 bases and J by 0 bases, 18 bases remained unmatched. CDR3 sequence: CASSKGLRTGTGTMNTEAFF. For the CDR3, the DNA is TGTGCCAGTAGTAAGGGGCTTAGGACCGGGACAGGGACGATGAACACTGAAGCTTTCTTT.

The chain links TRBV7-3 to TRBJ2-6; D unclear. V was clipped by 0 bases and J by 0 bases, with 18 bases between them. This CDR3 is 20 amino acids long. Looked up from germline, CDR1 is SGHTA and CDR2 is FQGTGA. The CDR3 coding sequence is TGTGCCAGCAGCTTAACGGGAACGACCAGGCCCAGCTCTGGGGCCAACGTCCTGACTTTC. Its protein is CASSLTGTTRPSSGANVLTF.